Each of the 13 T cell receptor beta chains below was sequenced from the same sample in a study of CD8+ T cells in alopecia areata. In each case, RNA was isolated and then reverse transcribed into cDNA as the sequencing template. Using immunoSEQ multiplex PCR, the repertoire was profiled, and TCRdb retains in-frame clones only, with some absent. Among under 150,000 clones, around 50% were seen once, and the ten largest hold 10% to 13%. The specimen was NKG2D-low CD8+ T cells sorted from blood. The source of these receptors is a human donor with alopecia areata.

This rearrangement joins TRBV7-9 to TRBJ1-2; D unresolved. The CDR3 is made up of 15 amino acids. V lost 1 base to trimming and J lost 4 bases, with 13 bases between them. Germline CDR1 is SEHNR and CDR2 is FQNEAQ (reference sequence). The CDR3 sequence is CASSLVGSGVYGYTF. In nucleotides, the CDR3 is TGTGCCAGCAGCTTAGTTGGATCCGGAGTCTATGGCTACACCTTC.

This clone was recorded a few times. This chain uses TRBV6-6 with TRBJ2-7, with D perhaps assigned TRBD1 or TRBD2 (5 bases each). Trimming took off 0 bases at V and 6 bases at J, with 18 bases between the two ends. CDR3 length equals 16 residues. Germline lookup yields CDR1 MNHNY and CDR2 SVGAGI (reference sequence). The CDR3 here is CASSYSESGPQGEQYF. The CDR3 nucleotides read TGTGCCAGCAGTTACTCGGAATCGGGACCCCAGGGCGAGCAGTACTTC.

This chain joins TRBV7-6 and TRBJ1-3; D is uncertain. This CDR3 comprises 14 residues. CDR1 and CDR2 (germline): SGHVS, FNYEAQ. V was pared by 3 bases and J by 2 bases, with 8 bases between. Written as DNA, the CDR3 is TGTGCCAGCAGCTTCCAAGATACTGGAAACACCATATATTTT. It translates to CASSFQDTGNTIYF.

This clone was counted between two and nine times. V is TRBV28 and J is TRBJ2-2, with TRBD2 matching 11 bases. Germline values: CDR1 MDHEN, CDR2 SYDVKM. This CDR3 has 18 residues. Trimming removed 3 bases from V and 0 bases from J; junction bases left unmatched: 6. CDR3 nucleotides: TGTGCCAGCAGTTTCCCCGGGACTAGCGGTACGAACACCGGGGAGCTGTTTTTT. This gives the protein CASSFPGTSGTNTGELFF.

This clone was seen a handful of times. The chain employs TRBV29-1 and TRBJ1-1; a weak D match, TRBD1 (5 bases). V lost 3 bases and J lost 4, with 9 bases in between. CDR3 size: 12 residues. The germline CDR1 and CDR2 sequences are SQVTM and ANQGSEA. The CDR3 loop is CSVDPGTTEAFF. CDR3 nucleotide sequence: TGCAGCGTTGATCCAGGGACCACTGAAGCTTTCTTT.

Details on this clone: Other DNA sequences of this sample code for an identical CDR3. The rearrangement links TRBV28 to TRBJ2-7, with a possible D match to TRBD2 (5 bases). Germline CDR1 is MDHEN and CDR2 is SYDVKM. This CDR3 is 12 amino acids long. Trimming removed 2 bases at V and 3 bases at J, with 5 bases between. DNA for the CDR3: TGTGCCAGCAGTTTAGGAGGCTACGAGCAGTACTTC. Translated, it gives CASSLGGYEQYF.

V gene TRBV28 combines with J gene TRBJ2-1; possible D gene TRBD1, 6 bases. The CDR3 is made up of 12 amino acids. Germline CDR1 MDHEN, CDR2 SYDVKM. Trimming pared 4 bases from V and 7 bases from J, leaving 8 bases between. Here the CDR3 reads CASSYGQNEQFF. The CDR3 DNA reads TGTGCCAGCAGTTACGGACAGAATGAGCAGTTCTTC.

This clone appeared a few times. The rearrangement joins TRBV4-2 to TRBJ2-7; TRBD2 matches 9 bases. Germline V CDR1 and CDR2: LGHNA, YNFKEQ. J was trimmed by 0 bases and V by 4 bases; bases with no gene match: 10. The CDR3 extends over 17 amino acids. CDR3 sequence (DNA): TGTGCCAGCAGCCCCTACCCGCTTAGCGGGGGCTCCTACGAGCAGTACTTC. Residues: CASSPYPLSGGSYEQYF.

The rearrangement links TRBV19 to TRBJ2-5, with 9 bases aligning to TRBD1. The CDR3 extends over 15 amino acids. Germline-derived CDR1 and CDR2 are LNHDA and SQIVND (reference sequence). Unmatched junction bases numbered 5, after V lost 4 bases and J lost 2 bases. CDR3 loop: CASSTGQGWQETQYF. CDR3 nucleotide sequence: TGTGCCAGTAGTACCGGACAGGGGTGGCAAGAGACCCAGTACTTC. Based on the CDR3 plus reference TRBV19 and TRBJ2-5, the full variable domain is DGGITQSPKYLFRKEGQNVTLSCEQNLNHDAMYWYRQDPGQGLRLIYYSQIVNDFQKGDIAEGYSVSREKKESFPLTVTSAQKNPTAFYLCASSTGQGWQETQYFGPGTRLLVL.

This clone was seen a few times. This chain connects TRBV29-1 to TRBJ2-6; weak D call: TRBD2 (5 bases). Germline V gene sequence: CDR1 SQVTM, CDR2 ANQGSEA. The CDR3 sequence is 15 residues long. The germline V and J ends were trimmed by 4 bases and 3 bases, with 13 bases remaining between them. The CDR3 nucleotides read TGCAGCGTTGCGACTACCTATTTTGGGGCCAACGTCCTGACTTTC. Translating it yields CSVATTYFGANVLTF.

The sample holds one count of this clone. The chain recombines TRBV27 with TRBJ2-4, with 9 bases fitting TRBD2. The germline CDR1 and CDR2 sequences are MNHEY and SMNVEV (reference sequence). Trimming removed 8 bases from V and 0 bases from J; junction bases left unmatched: 2. This CDR3 is 14 amino acids long. CDR3 bases: TGTGCCAGCTGTAGCGGGAGAGCCAAAAACATTCAGTACTTC. Its protein product is CASCSGRAKNIQYF.

The chain employs TRBV30 and TRBJ2-7, with a possible D match to TRBD1 (5 bases). The V end was cut by 7 bases, the J end by 0 bases, with 16 bases between. Germline CDR1 and CDR2: GTSNPN and SVGIG (reference sequence). CDR3 size: 14 residues. CDR3 sequence reads: CASSTALGSYEQYF. The CDR3 DNA follows: TGTGCCTCCTCGACAGCCCTGGGCTCCTACGAGCAGTACTTC. Full variable domain (missing parts from reference TRBV30 and TRBJ2-7): SQTIHQWPATLVQPVGSPLSLECTVEGTSNPNLYWYRQAAGRGLQLLFYSVGIGQISSEVPQNLSASRPQDRQFILSSKKLLLSDSGFYLCASSTALGSYEQYFGPGTRLTVT.

This chain connects TRBV25-1 to TRBJ2-2; the D is unclear. Trimming removed 5 bases at V and 7 bases at J, with 2 bases between. Germline CDR1 reads MGHDK; CDR2 reads SYGVNS. The CDR3 spans 10 residues. This chain's CDR3 is CASSHGELFF. Written as DNA, the CDR3 is TGTGCCAGCAGTCACGGGGAGCTGTTTTTT.